These T cell receptor beta chains were read from a single sample in a study of cytomegalovirus exposure and HLA in healthy donors. Assay used: immunoSEQ multiplex PCR; TCRdb lists only in-frame clones, some missing. The table lists about 62,000 clones, roughly 94% of them singletons, with around 7% in the top ten. The sample was PBMCs. These receptors were taken from a woman between 18 and 29 years old in good health and CMV-seropositive. Both conserved end residues are part of each CDR3. The order of the fields is D gene, J gene, V gene, clone size, CDR3 protein, CDR3 DNA. D genes are given only for firm matches. Clone size is shown for a subset of rows, as once, few, many or a class of expanded clone.

TRBD1 | TRBJ1-2 | TRBV5-5 | . | CASSPRDSYGYTF | TGTGCCAGCAGCCCCCGGGACAGCTATGGCTACACCTTC
. | TRBJ2-1 | TRBV5-6 | . | CASTLYRVPNYNEQFF | TGTGCCAGCACTTTATACAGGGTCCCGAACTACAATGAGCAGTTCTTC
TRBD1 | TRBJ1-6 | TRBV2 | few | CASSEQGVGSPLHF | TGTGCCAGCAGTGAACAGGGGGTTGGTTCACCCCTCCACTTT
TRBD1 | TRBJ2-3 | TRBV7-3 | . | CASSLGTDRTDTQYF | TGTGCCAGCAGCTTAGGGACAGATCGCACAGATACGCAGTATTTT
. | TRBJ1-5 | TRBV6-5 | . | CASSARQYSNQPQHF | TGTGCCAGCAGCGCACGACAGTATAGCAATCAGCCCCAGCATTTT
. | TRBJ1-2 | TRBV19 | . | CASKGLNVYGYTF | TGTGCCAGTAAGGGGCTGAATGTCTATGGCTACACCTTC
. | TRBJ1-2 | TRBV7-8 | few | CASSLLGADNGYTF | TGTGCCAGCAGCTTGCTTGGAGCCGATAATGGCTACACCTTC
. | TRBJ2-5 | TRBV6-5 | . | CASRQNAAVGETQYF | TGTGCCAGCCGCCAAAACGCCGCGGTTGGAGAGACCCAGTACTTC
. | TRBJ2-5 | TRBV6-1 | . | CASSSAKRRQETQYF | TGTGCCAGCAGTTCTGCAAAGCGGAGACAAGAGACCCAGTACTTC
. | TRBJ2-2 | TRBV7-2 | . | CASSLEHGTGELFF | TGTGCCAGCAGCTTAGAACACGGGACCGGGGAGCTGTTTTTT
TRBD1 | TRBJ1-4 | TRBV6-1 | . | CASVAGQATNEKLFF | TGTGCCAGCGTTGCCGGACAGGCAACTAATGAAAAACTGTTTTTT
TRBD1 | TRBJ2-1 | TRBV5-1 | . | CASRFLGTGGDEQFF | TGCGCCAGCAGATTTCTCGGGACAGGGGGCGATGAGCAGTTCTTC
. | TRBJ1-3 | TRBV9 | . | CASSAQQGAGNTIYF | TGTGCCAGCAGCGCTCAACAGGGAGCTGGAAACACCATATATTTT
. | TRBJ2-1 | TRBV11-3 | . | CASSFGPAGDEQFF | TGTGCCAGCAGCTTCGGACCGGCGGGCGATGAGCAGTTCTTC
. | TRBJ2-1 | TRBV7-3 | . | CASSTGTANEQFF | TGTGCCAGCAGCACCGGGACTGCCAATGAGCAGTTCTTC
TRBD2 | TRBJ2-4 | TRBV30 | . | CAWSVGGGLAKNIQYF | TGTGCCTGGAGTGTCGGGGGAGGGTTAGCCAAAAACATTCAGTACTTC
. | TRBJ2-7 | TRBV7-8 | . | CASSFRGLSSYEQYF | TGTGCCAGCAGCTTTAGAGGCTTGAGCTCCTACGAGCAGTACTTC
. | TRBJ2-5 | TRBV2 | . | CASRGDGETQYF | TGTGCCAGCAGAGGAGATGGGGAGACCCAGTACTTC
. | TRBJ2-2 | TRBV5-6 | . | CASSLGGWDKSAGELFF | TGTGCCAGCAGCTTGGGAGGATGGGACAAAAGTGCCGGGGAGCTGTTTTTT
TRBD2 | TRBJ2-3 | TRBV7-9 | once | CASSLGGIDTQYF | TGTGCCAGCAGCCTCGGGGGGATAGATACGCAGTATTTT
TRBD1 | TRBJ2-7 | TRBV11-2 | . | CASSLEGGPGYEQYF | TGTGCCAGCAGCTTAGAAGGGGGCCCTGGATACGAGCAGTACTTC
. | TRBJ1-1 | TRBV7-9 | . | CASSSLGRGTEAFF | TGTGCCAGCAGCTCGCTAGGTAGGGGCACTGAAGCTTTCTTT
TRBD2 | TRBJ2-3 | TRBV29-1 | . | CSIPGTSGTDTQYF | TGCAGCATTCCCGGGACTAGCGGAACAGATACGCAGTATTTT
. | TRBJ2-7 | TRBV2 | . | CASSVAYEQYF | TGTGCCAGCAGTGTGGCATACGAGCAGTACTTC
. | TRBJ1-2 | TRBV18 | . | CASSPQQQGQDYGYTF | TGTGCCAGCTCACCACAGCAACAGGGACAAGACTATGGCTACACCTTC
TRBD1 | TRBJ2-1 | TRBV19 | . | CASSMGQNNEQFF | TGTGCCAGTAGTATGGGACAGAACAATGAGCAGTTCTTC
TRBD2 | TRBJ2-1 | TRBV15 | . | CATSSKREPNNEQFF | TGTGCCACCAGCAGTAAGCGGGAGCCTAACAATGAGCAGTTCTTC